One sample yielded the 27 T cell receptor beta chains listed below, sequenced in a study of shared clonotypes between healthy human individuals. Assay: immunoSEQ multiplex PCR; the TCRdb copy retains only in-frame clones and omits some. The sample yields millions of clones, approximately 94% seen once. CD45RO-negative, CCR7-selected cells formed the naive CD8 fraction, which excluded terminally differentiated effector memory CD45RA+ cells. Material for sequencing was naive CD8+ T cells sorted from blood. All receptors derive from a young man in good health.

The V and J genes are TRBV25-1 and TRBJ2-1, with D uncertain. CDR1 MGHDK and CDR2 SYGVNS come from the germline V gene. CDR3 size: 11 residues. Trimming removed 5 bases from V and 7 bases from J, with 6 bases in between. The chain's CDR3 is CASSYGNEQFF. The CDR3, as DNA: TGTGCCAGCAGTTATGGTAATGAGCAGTTCTTC. Full variable domain (missing parts from reference TRBV25-1 and TRBJ2-1): EADIYQTPRYLVIGTGKKITLECSQTMGHDKMYWYQQDPGMELHLIHYSYGVNSTEKGDLSSESTVSRIRTEHFPLTLESARPSHTSQYLCASSYGNEQFFGPGTRLTVL.

The rearrangement links TRBV7-9 to TRBJ2-1, with D possibly being TRBD1 (5 bases). V lost 1 base to trimming and J lost 8 bases, with 9 bases between them. Germline V gene sequence: CDR1 SEHNR, CDR2 FQNEAQ (reference sequence). This CDR3 contains 13 residues. The chain's CDR3 is CASSLVDNYEQFF. DNA for the CDR3: TGTGCCAGCAGCTTAGTGGACAACTATGAGCAGTTCTTC.

This rearrangement joins TRBV5-1 to TRBJ2-1; the match to TRBD1 covers 9 bases. This CDR3 is built from 15 residues. J gave up 7 bases and V 4 bases, and 9 bases lay outside the gene matches. Germline V lookup: CDR1 SGHRS, CDR2 YFSETQ. CDR3 in DNA: TGCGCCAGCAGCCTCGGACAGGGGAGTACGAATGAGCAGTTCTTC. Translating it yields CASSLGQGSTNEQFF.

Note on this clone: Other DNA sequences from this sample encode an identical CDR3 as well. The V and J genes are TRBV5-4 and TRBJ2-7; D may match TRBD1 or TRBD2 (5 bases each). Germline values: CDR1 SGHNT, CDR2 YYREEE (reference sequence). The CDR3 has 13 residues. V lost 1 base and J 5 bases, leaving 10 bases between the germline ends. The CDR3 is CASSLSGTHEQYF. CDR3 in DNA: TGTGCCAGCAGCTTGTCGGGGACCCACGAGCAGTACTTC.

This clone has a single count. This chain links TRBV10-3 with TRBJ2-7; 7 nucleotides match TRBD1. Per germline, CDR1 ENHRY and CDR2 SYGVKD. The CDR3 length is 17 residues. V gave up 2 bases and J gave up 4 bases; unmatched junction bases: 14. The CDR3 sequence: CAISEPLETGQPYEQYF. The CDR3 region has the DNA TGTGCCATCAGTGAGCCCCTCGAGACAGGGCAGCCTTACGAGCAGTACTTC.

The chain combines TRBV21-1 with TRBJ2-4; TRBD1, as called in the table, went unchecked against the DNA. TRBV21-1 is recorded as a pseudogene. The CDR3 length is 14 residues. Here the CDR3 reads CASSNWQGKNIQYF. CDR3 DNA: TGTGCCAGCAGCAACTGGCAGGGCAAAAACATTCAGTACTTC.

The chain recombines TRBV5-6 with TRBJ1-2; tentative D call: TRBD1 (6 bases). CDR1 is SGHDT, CDR2 YYEEEE, per germline. V gave up 5 bases and J gave up 8 bases, with 19 bases separating them. CDR3 length equals 14 residues. CDR3 in DNA: TGTGCCAGCAGTCACTTCAGGGGAGGGGAAGGCTACACCTTC. Its protein is CASSHFRGGEGYTF.

The gene calls are TRBV6-4 and TRBJ1-1; possible D gene TRBD1, 5 bases. The CDR3 spans 15 residues. V was cut by 4 bases and J by 4 bases, with 16 bases left in between. CDR1 and CDR2 (germline): MRHNA, SNTAGT. The CDR3 bases are TGTGCCAGCAGTGTATTCCCCGGGGCCGGCACTGAAGCTTTCTTT. Its translation is CASSVFPGAGTEAFF.

This rearrangement joins TRBV30 to TRBJ2-1; TRBD2 aligns across 13 bases. The CDR3 runs to 17 residues. CDR1 and CDR2 from the germline V gene are GTSNPN and SVGIG (reference sequence). J gave up 0 bases and V 0 bases, and 2 bases lay outside the gene matches. The DNA of the CDR3 is TGTGCCTGGAGTGTACTAGCGGGAGGGAGCTCCTACAATGAGCAGTTCTTC. This translates into CAWSVLAGGSSYNEQFF. Full variable domain (outside the CDR3, taken from reference TRBV30 and TRBJ2-1): SQTIHQWPATLVQPVGSPLSLECTVEGTSNPNLYWYRQAAGRGLQLLFYSVGIGQISSEVPQNLSASRPQDRQFILSSKKLLLSDSGFYLCAWSVLAGGSSYNEQFFGPGTRLTVL.

As concerns this clone: An end of the junction differs from the germline gene, which may be a read error. The chain recombines TRBV7-6 with TRBJ1-2, with 7 bases that match TRBD1. Per germline, CDR1 SGHVS and CDR2 FNYEAQ. The CDR3 consists of 15 residues. The CDR3 DNA reads TGTGCCAGCAGCCAAGACAGGGTGGGGGCGTTTGGCCACACCTTC. It codes for CASSQDRVGAFGHTF.

The chain employs TRBV29-1 and TRBJ2-1; D remains ambiguous. The CDR3 extends over 10 amino acids. Germline V gene sequence: CDR1 SQVTM, CDR2 ANQGSEA. Trimming pared 3 bases from V and 10 bases from J, leaving 7 bases between. DNA of the CDR3: TGCAGCGTTGACGGCGAGGAGCAGTTCTTC. This gives the protein CSVDGEEQFF.

This clone was detected a few times. This chain links TRBV18 with TRBJ1-5; no clear D. Germline CDR1 and CDR2: KGHSH and LQKENI. V lost 1 base and J lost 6, with 16 bases in between. This CDR3 is built from 16 residues. CDR3 amino acids: CASSPRSIREGQPQHF. Written as DNA, the CDR3 is TGTGCCAGCTCACCACGGTCGATCAGAGAAGGTCAGCCCCAGCATTTT.

The chain couples TRBV5-6 to TRBJ1-5; a possible D gene is TRBD1 (5 bases). The V gene's germline CDR1 is SGHDT and CDR2 YYEEEE. The CDR3 sequence is 15 residues long. Trimming removed 1 base from V and 3 bases from J, with 11 bases in between. Here the CDR3 DNA reads TGTGCCAGCAGCTTGCAGGGAGGCTACAATCAGCCCCAGCATTTT. Translating gives CASSLQGGYNQPQHF. Full variable domain (rest looked up from reference TRBV5-6 and TRBJ1-5): DAGVTQSPTHLIKTRGQQVTLRCSPKSGHDTVSWYQQALGQGPQFIFQYYEEEERQRGNFPDRFSGHQFPNYSSELNVNALLLGDSALYLCASSLQGGYNQPQHFGDGTRLSIL.

The V and J genes are TRBV5-6 and TRBJ2-1, with 7 bases matching TRBD1. There are 16 residues in the CDR3. Trimming cost V 4 bases and J 3 bases; bases outside gene matches: 10. The germline gives CDR1 SGHDT, CDR2 YYEEEE. CDR3 residues: CASSQAGTVGYNEQFF. The CDR3 DNA is TGTGCCAGCAGCCAGGCCGGGACAGTCGGCTACAATGAGCAGTTCTTC.

This chain links TRBV2 with TRBJ2-7; 8 bases fit TRBD2. Germline V gives CDR1 SNHLY, CDR2 FYNNEI. Losses at the gene ends were 4 bases for V and 0 bases for J; bases not matched to a gene: 8. CDR3 length: 16 amino acids. The CDR3 DNA follows: TGTGCCAGCAGTGGAGGGCTAGCGGGTTACTCCTACGAGCAGTACTTC. Protein product: CASSGGLAGYSYEQYF.

The chain employs TRBV11-2 and TRBJ1-2; 10 bases line up with TRBD1. V was pared by 1 base and J by 3 bases, with 2 bases of the junction left unmatched. The CDR3 length is 15 residues. Germline CDR1 is SGHAT and CDR2 is FQNNGV. The CDR3 DNA sequence: TGTGCCAGCAGCTTAGCGGGACAGGGGCACTATGGCTACACCTTC. This sequence encodes CASSLAGQGHYGYTF.

J is TRBJ1-2 and V is TRBV10-3; D might be TRBD1 (6 bases). Trimming stripped 0 bases from V and 5 bases from J, with 22 bases between. This CDR3 comprises 18 residues. The germline V gene encodes CDR1 ENHRY and CDR2 SYGVKD. This CDR3 is CAISESMDERGDYYGYTF. In DNA, the CDR3 is TGTGCCATCAGTGAGTCGATGGATGAGAGGGGGGACTATTATGGCTACACCTTC.

The chain recombines TRBV28 with TRBJ1-1; D remains unclear. The length of the CDR3 is 16 residues. The V gene's germline CDR1 is MDHEN and CDR2 SYDVKM. Trimming removed 8 bases at V and 3 bases at J, with 22 bases between. As DNA, the CDR3 is TGTGCCAGCGAGGCCGATCCTTTGTCGGCGGACACTGAAGCTTTCTTT. Its translation: CASEADPLSADTEAFF.

The rearrangement joins TRBV5-8 to TRBJ2-1, with unresolved D. CDR1 is SGHTS, CDR2 YDEGEE, per germline. V gave up 4 bases and J gave up 6 bases, with 17 bases separating them. CDR3 length: 15 residues. The CDR3 loop reads CASSQAGDSGNEQFF. The CDR3, as DNA: TGTGCCAGCAGCCAAGCTGGGGATTCGGGCAATGAGCAGTTCTTC.

This chain links TRBV5-1 with TRBJ1-1; D ambiguous. The CDR3 is 13 residues long. The V and J ends lost 4 bases and 3 bases respectively, with 10 bases between them. Germline assignment: CDR1 SGHRS and CDR2 YFSETQ. The CDR3 loop reads CASSPDRDTEAFF. CDR3 sequence (DNA): TGCGCCAGCAGCCCCGACCGCGACACTGAAGCTTTCTTT.

V is TRBV21-1 and J is TRBJ1-6; the table's D call, TRBD1, has no DNA check behind it. TRBV21-1 is a documented pseudogene. This CDR3 spans 12 amino acids. As DNA, the CDR3 is TGTGCCAGCAGCAAACCGCAGACACCCCTCCACTTT. It codes for CASSKPQTPLHF.

This clone occurred once. The V and J genes are TRBV28 and TRBJ1-6; TRBD1 agrees at 7 bases. The CDR3 is 15 residues long. After removal of 6 bases from V and 6 bases from J, the junction contained 8 bases not matched to a gene. Germline CDR1 MDHEN, CDR2 SYDVKM. The CDR3 DNA reads as TGTGCCAGCAGCTCCAGTACAGGGGTTAATTCACCCCTCCACTTT. Translated, it gives CASSSSTGVNSPLHF.

V usage is TRBV27 and J usage is TRBJ2-7; D possibly corresponds to TRBD1 (5 bases). The CDR3 has 13 residues. Germline V gene sequence: CDR1 MNHEY, CDR2 SMNVEV (reference sequence). V was cut by 6 bases and J by 2 bases, with 11 bases left in between. The CDR3 coding sequence is TGTGCCAGCAGCATAGGACAAGCCTACGAGCAGTACTTC. Amino acid sequence: CASSIGQAYEQYF.

Of note for this clone: This CDR3 is also generated by other DNA sequences in the sample. The chain has TRBV19 and TRBJ2-7, with D unresolved. Deletions cut 9 bases from V and 3 bases from J, with 15 bases between. Germline V gene sequence: CDR1 LNHDA, CDR2 SQIVND (reference sequence). The CDR3 length is 13 residues. Written as DNA, the CDR3 is TGTGCCAGCTCATCCGGCCCCTACTACGAGCAGTACTTC. Protein sequence: CASSSGPYYEQYF.

The chain couples TRBV5-1 to TRBJ1-6, with 9 positions matching TRBD1. J was trimmed by 8 bases and V by 10 bases; bases with no gene match: 7. CDR3 length: 13 amino acids. The germline gives CDR1 SGHRS, CDR2 YFSETQ. CDR3 in DNA: TGCGCCGAAACCGGGACAGGGCATTCACCCCTCCACTTT. This translates into CAETGTGHSPLHF.

This sequence joins TRBV4-1 and TRBJ1-2; D is perhaps TRBD1 (6 bases). This CDR3 comprises 13 residues. Germline CDR1 and CDR2: MGHRA and YSYEKL. Trimming shortened V by 0 bases and J by 7 bases, and 9 bases separated the two germline ends. In nucleotides, the CDR3 is TGCGCCAGCAGCCAAGAAGGGACATCTGGCTACACCTTC. This encodes CASSQEGTSGYTF.

The J gene is TRBJ2-7, the V gene TRBV7-9, with 12 nucleotides matching TRBD2. Germline V gene lookup returns CDR1 SEHNR and CDR2 FQNEAQ (reference sequence). The V segment lost 1 base and the J segment 0 bases; nucleotides outside the gene matches: 1. The CDR3 length is 16 residues. Written as DNA, the CDR3 is TGTGCCAGCAGCTTAGTGACTAGCGGGAGCTCCTACGAGCAGTACTTC. Amino acid sequence: CASSLVTSGSSYEQYF.